The 27 T cell receptor beta chains reported below all come from one sample, sequenced in a study of graft-versus-host responses after intestinal transplantation. Assay used: immunoSEQ multiplex PCR; TCRdb lists only in-frame clones, some missing. The table includes 90,000 to 100,000 clones, 75% to 95% detected once. The antigens of these receptors remain unknown. Sequenced material: unstimulated CD8+ T cells sorted from spleen or lymph node cells, taken before intestinal transplant. The receptors come from a human donor who received an intestinal transplant.

V and J are TRBV6-1 and TRBJ2-7; tentatively, D is TRBD1 (5 bases). Germline V gives CDR1 MNHNS, CDR2 SASEGT. The CDR3 runs 16 residues. The V end lost 1 base, the J end lost 0 bases, and 13 bases lay between the germline ends. CDR3 amino acids: CASSEDGAASSYEQYF. CDR3 DNA: TGTGCCAGCAGTGAAGATGGGGCGGCCAGCTCCTACGAGCAGTACTTC.

The chain uses TRBV5-1 and TRBJ2-6, with D uncertain. The CDR3 has 16 residues. In germline, CDR1 is SGHRS, CDR2 YFSETQ. Trimming took off 1 base at V and 0 bases at J, with 8 bases between the two ends. Written as DNA, the CDR3 is TGCGCCAGCAGCTTGCCTACTGACTCTGGGGCCAACGTCCTGACTTTC. This sequence encodes CASSLPTDSGANVLTF.

The chain has TRBV7-6 and TRBJ2-3, with a possible D match to TRBD2 (5 bases). The V end was cut by 1 base, the J end by 2 bases, with 16 bases between. The CDR3 contains 17 residues. Per germline, CDR1 SGHVS and CDR2 FNYEAQ. This CDR3 is CASSLVAVPRDTDTQYF. CDR3 nucleotides: TGTGCCAGCAGCTTAGTCGCAGTTCCCCGGGACACAGATACGCAGTATTTT.

V and J are TRBV6-1 and TRBJ2-7, with TRBD1 identical over 10 bases. The CDR3 totals 14 residues. CDR1 is MNHNS and CDR2 is SASEGT in the germline V gene. J gave up 4 bases and V 3 bases, and 3 bases lay outside the gene matches. CDR3 region: CASSEGQGFYEQYF. Written as DNA, the CDR3 is TGTGCCAGCAGTGAGGGACAGGGGTTTTACGAGCAGTACTTC.

The CDR3 sequence: CASSQDYGMNEQFF. The CDR3 DNA is TGCGCCAGCAGCCAAGATTACGGGATGAATGAGCAGTTCTTC. V and J are TRBV4-3 and TRBJ2-1; D is possibly TRBD2 (5 bases). This CDR3 is 14 amino acids long. Germline V lookup: CDR1 LGHNA, CDR2 YSLEER. Trimming stripped 0 bases from V and 7 bases from J, with 10 bases between.

The rearrangement joins TRBV27 to TRBJ2-7; D is ambiguous. Germline V gives CDR1 MNHEY, CDR2 SMNVEV (reference sequence). Between the trimmed V and J ends, which lost 3 bases and 3 bases, there was a span of 15 bases. This CDR3 has 15 amino acids. The CDR3: CASSFGSPPVYEQYF. The DNA of the CDR3 is TGTGCCAGCAGTTTTGGTAGCCCACCCGTCTACGAGCAGTACTTC.

The chain couples TRBV28 to TRBJ2-7, with 10 bases that match TRBD1. CDR3 size: 13 residues. The germline gives CDR1 MDHEN, CDR2 SYDVKM. V lost 4 bases to trimming and J lost 3 bases; unmatched junction nucleotides: 0. This CDR3 is CASSWTGGYEQYF. In DNA, the CDR3 is TGTGCCAGCAGTTGGACAGGGGGCTACGAGCAGTACTTC.

The CDR3 nucleotides read TGTGCCAGCAGTCTTGGGGGAGGAGGCAATGAGCAGTTCTTC. Amino acid sequence: CASSLGGGGNEQFF. The V and J genes are TRBV6-5 and TRBJ2-1; TRBD2 is a possible D gene (6 bases). CDR1 is MNHEY, CDR2 SVGAGI, per germline. V shed 5 bases and J shed 6 bases, with 14 bases lying between them. The CDR3 runs 14 residues.

This clone showed up just once. The chain has TRBV10-2 and TRBJ2-7; possibly TRBD1 for D (5 bases). CDR1 and CDR2 from the germline V gene are WSHSY and SAAADI. The CDR3 sequence is 15 residues long. V lost 2 bases to trimming and J lost 2 bases, with 13 bases between them. The DNA of the CDR3 is TGCGCCAGCAGTGAGGGGCAGGGCCTAACCTACGAGCAGTACTTC. This sequence encodes CASSEGQGLTYEQYF.

V and J are TRBV11-3 and TRBJ2-1, with D possibly matching TRBD2 (6 bases). The V and J ends lost 5 bases and 13 bases respectively, with 18 bases between them. The CDR3 runs to 13 residues. Germline V gene sequence: CDR1 SGHNT, CDR2 YENEEA. The CDR3 is CASSPPASEKQFF. The CDR3 DNA is TGTGCCAGCAGCCCCCCGGCTAGCGAAAAACAGTTCTTC.

The chain employs TRBV5-1 and TRBJ1-1, with 7 bases aligning to TRBD1. CDR3 length equals 14 residues. CDR1 is SGHRS and CDR2 is YFSETQ in the germline V gene. With V trimmed by 1 base and J by 4 bases, 4 bases remained unmatched. The CDR3 sequence is CASSLLGTVTEAFF. The DNA of the CDR3 is TGCGCCAGCAGCTTGCTGGGGACAGTCACTGAAGCTTTCTTT.

The chain carries TRBV6-1 and TRBJ1-5; the D is unclear. CDR3 length: 15 amino acids. Germline-derived CDR1 and CDR2 are MNHNS and SASEGT. V lost 5 bases, J lost 5 bases, and 16 bases lay in between. CDR3 amino acids: CASSQSGQDYQPQHF. CDR3 in DNA: TGTGCCAGCAGTCAAAGCGGGCAGGATTATCAGCCCCAGCATTTT.

The chain combines TRBV4-3 with TRBJ2-4; a weak D match, TRBD2 (5 bases). The ends were cut back, 4 bases at V and 6 bases at J, with 13 bases in the middle. This CDR3 is built from 14 residues. From germline, CDR1 is LGHNA and CDR2 YSLEER. CDR3 sequence reads: CASSPRVGANIQYF. CDR3 bases: TGCGCCAGCAGCCCCCGGGTGGGAGCAAACATTCAGTACTTC.

The chain couples TRBV29-1 to TRBJ2-7; D perhaps matches TRBD2 (7 bases). The CDR3 extends over 14 amino acids. CDR1 is SQVTM and CDR2 is ANQGSEA in the germline V gene. Trimming left V 6 bases short and J 0 bases short, with 15 bases between. CDR3 sequence: CSVLGGQSSYEQYF. The DNA of the CDR3 is TGCAGCGTCCTGGGGGGGCAGAGCTCCTACGAGCAGTACTTC.

The V call is TRBV27, the J call TRBJ2-1; D is undetermined. Germline V gene data show CDR1 as MNHEY and CDR2 as SMNVEV (reference sequence). V was clipped by 6 bases and J by 7 bases, with 7 bases between them. The length of the CDR3 is 11 residues. The CDR3 loop reads CASSKMNEQFF. The CDR3 coding sequence is TGTGCCAGCAGCAAAATGAATGAGCAGTTCTTC.

The J gene is TRBJ1-1, the V gene TRBV28; perhaps TRBD1 as D (5 bases). Trimming removed 3 bases at V and 6 bases at J, with 11 bases between. The CDR3 covers 13 residues. The germline V gene has CDR1 MDHEN and CDR2 SYDVKM. The CDR3 loop is CASSFRGIPEAFF. CDR3 nucleotide sequence: TGTGCCAGCAGTTTCCGGGGGATACCTGAAGCTTTCTTT.

This rearrangement joins TRBV9 to TRBJ2-7, with D maybe TRBD2 (6 bases). CDR1 is SGDLS and CDR2 is YYNGEE in the germline V gene. Trimming removed 0 bases from V and 1 base from J, with 11 bases in between. The CDR3 has 15 amino acids. This chain's CDR3 is CASSVAPSESYEQYF. The CDR3 bases are TGTGCCAGCAGCGTAGCTCCTAGCGAATCCTACGAGCAGTACTTC.

The J gene is TRBJ2-7, the V gene TRBV7-9; D gene ambiguous. The germline gives CDR1 SEHNR, CDR2 FQNEAQ (reference sequence). The ends were cut back, 5 bases at V and 3 bases at J, with 5 bases in the middle. The CDR3 runs 11 residues. The CDR3 region has the DNA TGTGCCAGCAGCGCAGACTACGAGCAGTACTTC. The encoded protein is CASSADYEQYF.

The chain carries TRBV15 and TRBJ1-1; D possibly corresponds to TRBD1 (5 bases). CDR3 length equals 13 residues. The germline CDR1 and CDR2 sequences are LNHNV and YYDKDF (reference sequence). Deletions cut 11 bases from V and 2 bases from J, with 15 bases between. CDR3 sequence reads: CAAQGSPNTEAFF. The CDR3 DNA follows: TGTGCCGCCCAGGGTTCACCTAACACTGAAGCTTTCTTT.

The V call is TRBV5-5, the J call TRBJ2-7, with TRBD1 identical over 9 bases. The CDR3 runs 14 residues. Germline V gene sequence: CDR1 SGHKS, CDR2 YYEKEE (reference sequence). The V and J ends lost 4 bases and 3 bases, in that order; junction bases with no gene match: 5. CDR3 in amino acids: CASSNRTGDYEQYF. The CDR3 DNA reads TGTGCCAGCAGCAACCGGACAGGGGACTACGAGCAGTACTTC.

The CDR3 coding sequence is TGCAGCGTTGATGGAATATTGGGACAGGGTTACACTGAAGCTTTCTTT. Residues: CSVDGILGQGYTEAFF. The chain recombines TRBV29-1 with TRBJ1-1; 9 bases agree with TRBD1. The CDR3 consists of 16 residues. V lost 3 bases and J lost 3; bases outside the gene matches: 11. Germline CDR1 is SQVTM and CDR2 is ANQGSEA.

This rearrangement joins TRBV27 to TRBJ2-7, with D perhaps matching TRBD2 (6 bases). The CDR3 extends over 15 amino acids. V gave up 0 bases and J gave up 2 bases, with 11 bases separating them. Germline-derived CDR1 and CDR2 are MNHEY and SMNVEV (reference sequence). CDR3 bases: TGTGCCAGCAGTTTATCTCGACTAGGGGCCTACGAGCAGTACTTC. Protein sequence: CASSLSRLGAYEQYF.

This clone has a single count. This rearrangement joins TRBV27 to TRBJ2-2, with D possibly TRBD1 on 6 matching bases. CDR3 size: 12 residues. V was trimmed by 6 bases and J by 7 bases, leaving 9 bases between them. The V gene's germline CDR1 is MNHEY and CDR2 SMNVEV (reference sequence). CDR3 loop: CASRWGLGELFF. In DNA, the CDR3 is TGTGCCAGCAGGTGGGGGCTCGGGGAGCTGTTTTTT.

The gene calls are TRBV28 and TRBJ2-1; TRBD2 matches at 7 bases. J gave up 6 bases and V 1 base, and 12 bases lay outside the gene matches. Per the germline V gene, CDR1 is MDHEN and CDR2 is SYDVKM. The CDR3 totals 17 residues. The CDR3 reads CASSLFWEGRGVNEQFF. CDR3 nucleotide sequence: TGTGCCAGCAGTTTATTTTGGGAGGGCCGGGGGGTCAATGAGCAGTTCTTC.

The gene calls are TRBV9 and TRBJ2-3; TRBD2 is a possible D gene (6 bases). The germline V gene encodes CDR1 SGDLS and CDR2 YYNGEE. The CDR3 has 15 amino acids. V was shortened by 4 bases and J by 8 bases, with 20 bases between the two germline ends. The CDR3 bases are TGTGCCAGCAGCAGCCGGGACTTCTCTTTAGGTACGCAGTATTTT. This sequence encodes CASSSRDFSLGTQYF.

This chain links TRBV30 with TRBJ2-1, with D maybe TRBD2 (5 bases). The V gene lost 5 bases and the J gene lost 4 bases, with 12 bases spanning the gap. This CDR3 comprises 13 residues. The germline gives CDR1 GTSNPN, CDR2 SVGIG (reference sequence). The CDR3 DNA sequence: TGTGCCTGGGAAGGAGGCGGATACAATGAGCAGTTCTTC. As protein: CAWEGGGYNEQFF. The full variable domain, its missing parts supplied by reference TRBV30 and TRBJ2-1, is SQTIHQWPATLVQPVGSPLSLECTVEGTSNPNLYWYRQAAGRGLQLLFYSVGIGQISSEVPQNLSASRPQDRQFILSSKKLLLSDSGFYLCAWEGGGYNEQFFGPGTRLTVL.

The V and J genes are TRBV19 and TRBJ1-1, with 7 bases that match TRBD1. Germline assignment: CDR1 LNHDA and CDR2 SQIVND (reference sequence). The CDR3 consists of 11 residues. Unmatched junction bases numbered 2, after V lost 8 bases and J lost 5 bases. The CDR3 is CASSTGTEAFF. CDR3 in DNA: TGTGCCAGTTCGACAGGGACTGAAGCTTTCTTT.